These 22 T cell receptor beta chains originate from one sample sequenced in a study of a mutant IDH1 vaccine in newly diagnosed glioma (dated by TCRdb to 2020 to 2022). This specimen's time point label, per the study, means: week 23, last vaccination. Each vaccine dose, consisting of 300 ug of a 20-mer mutant IDH1 peptide in Montanide, was administered subcutaneously with topical imiquimod. Library preparation used the immunoSEQ multiplex PCR assay. Not all clones reach the TCRdb copy of this immuneACCESS table, which keeps in-frame sequences only. Checked studies attribute under half of the gap to unresolved V genes and leave the rest unexplained. Counted in this sample were fewer than 30,000 clones; 80% of them appeared once. The ten largest clones capture 8% to 10% of the sample. These receptors are not linked to any known antigen. The sequences come from PBMCs, collected from a glioma patient whose treatment included an IDH1 peptide vaccine. These receptors were collected from a woman between 18 and 29 years old with glioma.

V usage is TRBV6-5 and J usage is TRBJ1-1; D unclear. This CDR3 is 16 amino acids long. V lost 0 bases and J 0 bases, leaving 11 bases between the germline ends. The germline gives CDR1 MNHEY, CDR2 SVGAGI. In DNA, the CDR3 is TGTGCCAGCAGTTACTCAACGCCTTACTTGAACACTGAAGCTTTCTTT. Residues: CASSYSTPYLNTEAFF.

The chain recombines TRBV5-4 with TRBJ1-3; D ambiguous. Trimming pared 2 bases from V and 7 bases from J, leaving 13 bases between. The CDR3 runs to 14 residues. Per the germline V gene, CDR1 is SGHNT and CDR2 is YYREEE (reference sequence). CDR3 nucleotide sequence: TGTGCCAGCAGCTTTCCCCTGGATGGTAACACCATATATTTT. Translating gives CASSFPLDGNTIYF.

The rearrangement joins TRBV5-4 to TRBJ1-1; TRBD1 matches 7 bases. This CDR3 comprises 12 residues. Germline V gives CDR1 SGHNT, CDR2 YYREEE (reference sequence). V lost 4 bases, J lost 4 bases, and 1 base stayed unmatched. The CDR3 region has the DNA TGTGCCAGCAGCCCAGGGGGCACTGAAGCTTTCTTT. Protein product: CASSPGGTEAFF.

The chain is built from TRBV19 and TRBJ1-2; 7 nucleotides match TRBD1. Looked up from germline, CDR1 is LNHDA and CDR2 is SQIVND (reference sequence). V gave up 5 bases and J gave up 5 bases; unmatched junction bases: 11. This CDR3 spans 15 amino acids. The CDR3 nucleotides are TGTGCCAGTAGTTCAACCACCGGGACAGTTTATGGCTACACCTTC. The encoded protein is CASSSTTGTVYGYTF.

The chain carries TRBV6-5 and TRBJ2-5; tentative D call: TRBD2 (6 bases). The CDR3 extends over 15 amino acids. V dropped 6 bases and J dropped 2 bases, with 16 bases sitting between them. Looked up from germline, CDR1 is MNHEY and CDR2 is SVGAGI. The CDR3 nucleotides are TGTGCCAGCAGCCCCGTGGGAGGCAGACAAGAGACCCAGTACTTC. Translated: CASSPVGGRQETQYF.

This chain uses TRBV7-2 with TRBJ2-1, with 9 bases identical to TRBD2. Germline CDR1 SGHTA, CDR2 FQGNSA. This CDR3 has 15 amino acids. With 2 bases clipped from V and 6 bases from J, the junction kept 5 bases outside the gene matches. The DNA for the CDR3 is TGTGCCAGCAGCTTACGGCGGGAGGGCCTCAATGAGCAGTTCTTC. Its protein product is CASSLRREGLNEQFF.

This clone was counted between two and nine times. This rearrangement joins TRBV5-4 to TRBJ2-2; 11 nucleotides align to TRBD2. With 3 bases clipped from V and 3 bases from J, the junction kept 4 bases outside the gene matches. This CDR3 is built from 16 residues. Germline values: CDR1 SGHNT, CDR2 YYREEE (reference sequence). The CDR3 loop is CASSSLAGDDTGELFF. The CDR3 coding sequence is TGTGCCAGCAGCTCACTAGCGGGGGACGACACCGGGGAGCTGTTTTTT.

This chain connects TRBV5-1 to TRBJ2-7, with D unclear. The CDR3 totals 15 residues. The ends were cut back, 0 bases at V and 0 bases at J, with 10 bases in the middle. CDR1 is SGHRS and CDR2 is YFSETQ in the germline V gene. The CDR3 nucleotides read TGCGCCAGCAGCTTGGGTATCGGCGACTCCTACGAGCAGTACTTC. Protein product: CASSLGIGDSYEQYF.

This clone was recorded only once. The chain is built from TRBV7-2 and TRBJ2-1, with 11 bases matching TRBD2. Per germline, CDR1 SGHTA and CDR2 FQGNSA. V shed 6 bases and J 8 bases; nucleotides not matched to a gene: 9. The CDR3 is 15 amino acids. The CDR3 region is CASSPIAGGLYEQFF. Written as DNA, the CDR3 is TGTGCCAGCAGTCCTATAGCGGGGGGGCTATATGAGCAGTTCTTC.

The V call is TRBV19, the J call TRBJ2-7; D assignment may be TRBD1 or TRBD2 (5 bases each). Germline values: CDR1 LNHDA, CDR2 SQIVND (reference sequence). Trimming stripped 3 bases from V and 5 bases from J, with 11 bases between. The CDR3 is 13 residues long. The CDR3 nucleotides are TGTGCCAGTAGTATTCGGGGCATCAACGAGCAGTACTTC. Translating it yields CASSIRGINEQYF.

The chain uses TRBV7-2 and TRBJ1-1; 7 bases align to TRBD1. Trimming cost V 6 bases and J 5 bases; bases outside gene matches: 9. The CDR3 contains 14 residues. Germline V gene data show CDR1 as SGHTA and CDR2 as FQGNSA. CDR3 DNA: TGTGCCAGCAGGCCGACGACAGGGAATACTGAAGCTTTCTTT. As protein: CASRPTTGNTEAFF.

The chain is built from TRBV14 and TRBJ2-2; unclear D gene. This CDR3 has 17 residues. V was clipped by 0 bases and J by 4 bases, with 15 bases between them. Germline loops: CDR1 SGHDN, CDR2 FVKESK. The CDR3 DNA reads TGTGCCAGCAGCCAAGACCCGAGGCCTACACCCACCGGGGAGCTGTTTTTT. This sequence encodes CASSQDPRPTPTGELFF.

The chain carries TRBV6-6 and TRBJ2-4; D is possibly TRBD2 (6 bases). V was shortened by 0 bases and J by 7 bases, with 16 bases between the two germline ends. The V gene's germline CDR1 is MNHNY and CDR2 SVGAGI (reference sequence). This CDR3 region has 16 residues. The CDR3 DNA reads as TGTGCCAGCAGTTACTCGCCGCGGGAATTGAATAACATTCAGTACTTC. Translating gives CASSYSPRELNNIQYF.

CDR3 sequence: CASRSGQNTGELFF. CDR3 sequence (DNA): TGCGCCAGCAGATCTGGACAGAACACCGGGGAGCTGTTTTTT. V usage is TRBV5-1 and J usage is TRBJ2-2; D possibly corresponds to TRBD1 (5 bases). The CDR3 length is 14 residues. The V gene's germline CDR1 is SGHRS and CDR2 YFSETQ. The ends were cut back, 5 bases at V and 1 base at J, with 9 bases in the middle.

The chain has TRBV30 and TRBJ1-5; the D is unclear. The CDR3 contains 16 residues. Germline CDR1 is GTSNPN and CDR2 is SVGIG (reference sequence). Between the trimmed V and J ends, which lost 1 base and 0 bases, there was a span of 13 bases. The CDR3 DNA is TGTGCCTGGAGTGGAGTGGGCAGTCTTAGCAATCAGCCCCAGCATTTT. Protein product: CAWSGVGSLSNQPQHF.

This clone was seen once. At one end, the junction sequence differs from germline, possibly due to a read error. The rearrangement links TRBV6-1 to TRBJ1-2; perhaps TRBD1 as D (6 bases). Germline loops: CDR1 MNHNS, CDR2 SASEGT. The CDR3 extends over 13 amino acids. This chain's CDR3 is CASGEDSFYGYTF. The CDR3 DNA is TGTGCCAGCGGTGAGGACAGTTTCTATGGCTACACCTTC.

J is TRBJ2-7 and V is TRBV18, with TRBD1 matching 7 bases. Germline V lookup: CDR1 KGHSH, CDR2 LQKENI. With V trimmed by 6 bases and J by 1 base, 9 bases remained unmatched. There are 15 residues in the CDR3. Written as DNA, the CDR3 is TGTGCCAGCTCGACCAGACAGGGCAAATCCTACGAGCAGTACTTC. Its protein is CASSTRQGKSYEQYF.

The CDR3 region has the DNA TGTGCCAGCAGCCGCCAATCTAGCGGGGGTTACAATGAGCAGTTCTTC. It is translated as CASSRQSSGGYNEQFF. This rearrangement joins TRBV11-3 to TRBJ2-1; TRBD2 matches 10 bases. Unmatched junction bases numbered 8, after V lost 5 bases and J lost 4 bases. CDR1 is SGHNT and CDR2 is YENEEA in the germline V gene. This CDR3 is built from 16 residues.

V usage is TRBV19 and J usage is TRBJ1-2; 7 nucleotides agree with TRBD1. Germline V gives CDR1 LNHDA, CDR2 SQIVND (reference sequence). Unmatched junction bases numbered 13, after V lost 5 bases and J lost 4 bases. This CDR3 has 16 amino acids. The CDR3 DNA follows: TGTGCCAGTAGTCTGCGTCGGGACAGATTCACCTATGGCTACACCTTC. Its translation is CASSLRRDRFTYGYTF.

Concerning this clone: At the DNA level, this CDR3 is encoded by other sequences in the same sample as well. The chain joins TRBV6-1 to TRBJ1-5, with D perhaps TRBD1 (6 bases). This CDR3 is built from 16 residues. Germline CDR1 MNHNS, CDR2 SASEGT. V was cut by 4 bases and J by 6 bases, with 19 bases left in between. The CDR3 region is CASSGGRDTRRQPQHF. The DNA of the CDR3 is TGTGCCAGCAGTGGAGGCCGGGACACCCGCCGTCAGCCCCAGCATTTT.

This sequence joins TRBV7-2 and TRBJ2-1; D unresolved. This CDR3 has 14 amino acids. Germline V lookup: CDR1 SGHTA, CDR2 FQGNSA. V dropped 2 bases and J dropped 2 bases, with 7 bases sitting between them. The CDR3 nucleotides are TGTGCCAGCAGCTTACTTCTTACCTACAATGAGCAGTTCTTC. Translated, it gives CASSLLLTYNEQFF.

This clone was seen once. The chain links TRBV5-6 to TRBJ2-5; D possibly corresponds to TRBD2 (5 bases). Near its end, the DNA agrees better with TRBJ2-7, so the J call may be wrong. This CDR3 is built from 15 residues. Germline CDR1 reads SGHDT; CDR2 reads YYEEEE. The CDR3 bases are TGTGCCAGCAGCTTGGCCGGGGTTTCCTCCTACGAGCAGTACTTC. Residues: CASSLAGVSSYEQYF.